This TCR beta chain was obtained from a study of cytomegalovirus exposure and HLA in healthy donors. The PCR employed 60 Vbeta primers together with 13 Jbeta primers. Some clones are missing from TCRdb's copy, which holds only in-frame ones; the method was immunoSEQ multiplex PCR. The sample has roughly 120,000 clones, 7% to 9.5% seen once; the top ten hold around 5.8%. The study's findings and limits: Both high specificity and high sensitivity reportedly marked the classifier's diagnosis of cytomegalovirus status. In an earlier analysis, about 87% or about 30%: the productive usage of most TCR beta V segments. With later analysis, a missense DCLRE1C variant became linked to TCR beta V- and J-gene trimming. As a later analysis revealed, the rate of TCR association differed by HLA locus, with DRB1 most and HLA-C fewest.

The V end was cut by 4 bases, the J end by 5 bases, with 18 bases between. Germline-derived CDR1 and CDR2 are SGHNT and YYREEE (reference sequence). This CDR3 contains 15 residues. To note about this clone: Its cognate antigen is unknown.

The rearrangement uses TRBV5-4 and TRBJ1-2; D is perhaps TRBD1 (6 bases). Sequencing was performed on PBMCs. The receptor's source is a woman aged 40 to 50 in good health and CMV-seropositive. CDR3 residues: CASSKGVGAPYGYTF. The CDR3, as DNA: TGTGCCAGCAGCAAGGGGGTGGGGGCCCCTTATGGCTACACCTTC.